The rows below give T cell receptor beta chains drawn from one sample of a study of T cells in localized non-small cell lung cancer. Some clones are missing from TCRdb's copy, which holds only in-frame ones; the method was immunoSEQ multiplex PCR. Among about 39,000 clones listed, 79% were seen once. The source was PBMCs, collected before any cancer treatment. These receptors came from a woman aged 35 to 69 with stage II squamous cell lung carcinoma. Both conserved end residues are part of each CDR3. A D gene is named only where the DNA matches it firmly. Where a row states a size, it is once, few, many or the class of an expanded clone; other rows omit it.

J gene	D gene	V gene	CDR3 length	clone size	CDR3 DNA	CDR3 protein
TRBJ2-2	TRBD2	TRBV7-3	15	NA	TGTGCCAGCAGCTCCCAACTAGCGGGAAACGGGGAGCTGTTTTTT	CASSSQLAGNGELFF
TRBJ1-2	TRBD1	TRBV28	12	NA	TGTGCCAACTGGGACAGGGACTATGGCTACACCTTC	CANWDRDYGYTF
TRBJ1-2	NA	TRBV4-2	15	NA	TGTGCCAGCAGCCAAAAGGGTCTGGGAGCCTATGGCTACACCTTC	CASSQKGLGAYGYTF
TRBJ2-2	TRBD1	TRBV9	19	NA	TGTGCCAGCAGCCCTCGCCCGGGACAGGGTCAGAGGGTTGGCGGGGAGCTGTTTTTT	CASSPRPGQGQRVGGELFF
TRBJ2-2	NA	TRBV6-1	16	NA	TGTGCCAGCAGTGAACAGGGCATGGGCTCGTCCGGGGAGCTGTTTTTT	CASSEQGMGSSGELFF
TRBJ2-5	TRBD1	TRBV5-4	16	NA	TGTGCCAGCAGCCCCACAGGGGCCCCCGCTCAAGAGACCCAGTACTTC	CASSPTGAPAQETQYF
TRBJ1-2	TRBD1	TRBV15	16	NA	TGTGCCACCAGCAGAGATCCGGGACAGGGGGCGATCGGCTACACCTTC	CATSRDPGQGAIGYTF
TRBJ2-5	TRBD2	TRBV5-1	15	NA	TGCGCCAGCAGCCAGGGACTAGCGGGAGGAGAGACCCAGTACTTC	CASSQGLAGGETQYF
TRBJ2-3	NA	TRBV5-4	15	NA	TGTGCCAGCAGCTTCTCGCCAGGGTACACAGATACGCAGTATTTT	CASSFSPGYTDTQYF
TRBJ1-2	NA	TRBV28	13	once	TGTGCCAGCAGCCTACGGCGGTTGGGGGGCTACACCTTC	CASSLRRLGGYTF
TRBJ1-1	NA	TRBV4-2	15	NA	TGTGCCAGCAGCCAAGCGGAGAGTTTTGTGGCTGAAGCTTTCTTT	CASSQAESFVAEAFF
TRBJ1-1	NA	TRBV7-2	13	NA	TGTGCCAGCAGCCTCCAAACGGACACTGAAGCTTTCTTT	CASSLQTDTEAFF
TRBJ1-1	NA	TRBV5-1	15	NA	TGCGCCAGCAGCGGAATCAGGGTAGGGAACACTGAAGCTTTCTTT	CASSGIRVGNTEAFF
TRBJ2-3	NA	TRBV7-2	13	few	TGTGCCAGCAGCTCGGCAGGGACAGATACGCAGTATTTT	CASSSAGTDTQYF
TRBJ2-3	TRBD1	TRBV15	14	NA	TGTGCCACCAGCAGTGGACAGGGCACAGATACGCAGTATTTT	CATSSGQGTDTQYF
TRBJ2-1	TRBD2	TRBV7-9	18	many	TGTGCCAGCAGCTCCAGTGAGACGAGGGCTAGCGGTGACAATGAGCAGTTCTTC	CASSSSETRASGDNEQFF
TRBJ1-5	TRBD1	TRBV4-2	15	NA	TGTGCCAGCAGCCAAGAGCCAACAGGGGATCAGCCCCAGCATTTT	CASSQEPTGDQPQHF
TRBJ1-1	NA	TRBV4-2	14	NA	TGTGCCAGCAGCTTGCGGGTAGAGGGCACTGAAGCTTTCTTT	CASSLRVEGTEAFF
TRBJ2-5	NA	TRBV7-2	14	NA	TGTGCCAGCAGCTTAAACGCGATCCAAGAGACCCAGTACTTC	CASSLNAIQETQYF
TRBJ1-5	NA	TRBV13	13	NA	TGTGCCAGCAGCGCAGGGGCCAATCAGCCCCAGCATTTT	CASSAGANQPQHF
TRBJ2-5	TRBD1	TRBV7-6	15	NA	TGTGCCAGCAGCCCCATTGGACAGGGGTCGGAGACCCAGTACTTC	CASSPIGQGSETQYF
TRBJ2-1	NA	TRBV14	17	NA	TGTGCCAGCAGCCAGCTCCGAAGTGGGGGCGCACACAATGAGCAGTTCTTC	CASSQLRSGGAHNEQFF
TRBJ2-2	TRBD1	TRBV27	17	NA	TGTGCCAGCACTTTAGCCCCACAGGGGGCCCCCAACGGGGAGCTGTTTTTT	CASTLAPQGAPNGELFF
TRBJ1-2	TRBD1	TRBV5-1	15	NA	TGCGCCAGCAGCAACTTCAGGGGGCCGACCTATGGCTACACCTTC	CASSNFRGPTYGYTF
TRBJ1-1	NA	TRBV6-6	15	NA	TGTGCCAGCAGTTACTCGGCAGGGGTAGGAACTGAAGCTTTCTTT	CASSYSAGVGTEAFF
TRBJ2-5	NA	TRBV18	15	NA	TGTGCCAGCTCACCACCGGCCGCCCAGGCAGAGACCCAGTACTTC	CASSPPAAQAETQYF
TRBJ1-2	NA	TRBV7-9	13	NA	TGTGCCAGCAGCTTAGGCACTCAGGGTACCTACACCTTC	CASSLGTQGTYTF